The present TCR beta chain was sequenced within a study of T cell changes during pregnancy in multiple sclerosis. Clones were sequenced by immunoSEQ multiplex PCR, and TCRdb holds only the in-frame ones, with some missing. The sample lists more than 85,000 clones; roughly 93% were seen once. The germline V and J ends were trimmed by 2 bases and 3 bases, with 20 bases remaining between them. The CDR3 covers 18 residues. Germline V gene lookup returns CDR1 SNHLY and CDR2 FYNNEI. The rearrangement links TRBV2 to TRBJ1-5; tentatively, D is TRBD1 (5 bases). This TCR came from a female donor in good health, enrolled as a control in a pregnancy study. The sample here was peripheral blood, taken in the third trimester of pregnancy. CDR3 nucleotide sequence: TGTGCCAGCAGTGAATCAAGGAGTACGGGGGGACTCAATCAGCCCCAGCATTTT. Its translation: CASSESRSTGGLNQPQHF. Supplemented by reference TRBV2 and TRBJ1-5, the full variable domain reads EPEVTQTPSHQVTQMGQEVILRCVPISNHLYFYWYRQILGQKVEFLVSFYNNEISEKSEIFDDQFSVERPDGSNFTLKIRSTKLEDSAMYFCASSESRSTGGLNQPQHFGDGTRLSIL.